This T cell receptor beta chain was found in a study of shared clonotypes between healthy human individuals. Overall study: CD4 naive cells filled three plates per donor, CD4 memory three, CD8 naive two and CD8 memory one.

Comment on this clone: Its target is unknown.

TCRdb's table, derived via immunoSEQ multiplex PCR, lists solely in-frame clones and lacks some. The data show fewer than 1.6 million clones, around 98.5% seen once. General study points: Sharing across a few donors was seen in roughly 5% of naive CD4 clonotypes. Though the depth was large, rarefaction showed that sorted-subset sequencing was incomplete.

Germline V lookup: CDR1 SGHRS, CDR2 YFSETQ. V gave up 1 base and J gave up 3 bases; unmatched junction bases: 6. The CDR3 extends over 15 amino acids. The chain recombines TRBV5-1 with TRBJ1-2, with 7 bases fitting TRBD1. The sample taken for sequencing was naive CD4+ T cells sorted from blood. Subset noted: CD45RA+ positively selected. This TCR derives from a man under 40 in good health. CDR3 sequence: CASSLSGQPDYGYTF. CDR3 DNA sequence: TGCGCCAGCAGCTTGTCGGGACAGCCTGACTATGGCTACACCTTC.